Listed below are T cell receptor beta chains from one sample, sequenced in a study of OX40 agonist ivuxolimab in advanced cancers. The table came from immunoSEQ multiplex PCR; TCRdb's copy has only in-frame clones and leaves some out. The sample contains tens of thousands of clones, about three quarters of which appear only once. The sequenced sample was CD4+ or CD8+ T cells sorted from blood, obtained in a trial of the OX40 agonist ivuxolimab. The receptors come from an adult with an advanced solid tumor such as melanoma, head and neck, liver or kidney cancer. CDR3s include the opening cysteine and the closing phenylalanine or tryptophan. A D gene is named only where the DNA matches it firmly. Expanded clones get a size class; other rows say once, few or many, or leave the size out.

j_call,clone_size,d_call,v_call,cdr3_nt,cdr3_aa
TRBJ1-3,-,-,TRBV2,TGTGCCAGCAGTGATGAAAGGGCATCTGCTGGAAACACCATATATTTT,CASSDERASAGNTIYF
TRBJ2-1,-,-,TRBV28,TGTGCCAGCAGTTTAATTCGCGGGCCCTACAATGAGCAGTTCTTC,CASSLIRGPYNEQFF
TRBJ1-2,-,-,TRBV30,TGTGCCTGGAGTGTGTCCGTGACGGCAAACTATGGCTACACCTTC,CAWSVSVTANYGYTF
TRBJ1-3,-,-,TRBV11-2,TGTGCCAGCAGCTTAGGCTTACACTCTGGAAACACCATATATTTT,CASSLGLHSGNTIYF
TRBJ2-1,few,TRBD2,TRBV2,TGTGCCAGCAGTGGAGCGGGACTAGTTTTCTACAATGAGCAGTTCTTC,CASSGAGLVFYNEQFF
TRBJ1-1,-,-,TRBV30,TGTGCCTGGAGCCCCGGACAGACGAACACTGAAGCTTTCTTT,CAWSPGQTNTEAFF
TRBJ1-6,-,-,TRBV5-1,TGCGCCAGCAGCTTGGGTGACAGTGGAAATTCACCCCTCCACTTT,CASSLGDSGNSPLHF
TRBJ2-1,-,-,TRBV7-2,TGTGCCAGCAGCTGGACGAGCTCCTACAATGAGCAGTTCTTC,CASSWTSSYNEQFF
TRBJ1-6,-,-,TRBV6-6,TGTGCCAGCAGGGAACGATATTCACCCCTCCACTTT,CASRERYSPLHF
TRBJ2-7,-,-,TRBV5-4,TGTGCCAGCAGCTTGTGGCCCCAGGTAGACGAGCAGTACTTC,CASSLWPQVDEQYF
TRBJ2-3,-,-,TRBV5-6,TGTGCCAGCAGCTTGGGTTGGGGCAGGCCAACTCGTTTT,CASSLGWGRPTRF
TRBJ1-2,-,TRBD1,TRBV18,TGTGCCAGCTCACCGTCCGCTGCGTTGGGACAGTTGGGGGGCTACACCTTC,CASSPSAALGQLGGYTF
TRBJ2-7,-,TRBD1,TRBV30,TGTGCCCGAGGGACAGGGGGCTACGAGCAGTACTTC,CARGTGGYEQYF
TRBJ2-5,-,TRBD1,TRBV5-3,TGTGCCAGAAGCTGGTTGACAGGGGTTCAAGAGACCCAGTACTTC,CARSWLTGVQETQYF
TRBJ2-3,-,-,TRBV10-3,TGTGCCATCAGTGAGCGGGGGAGCACAGATACGCAGTATTTT,CAISERGSTDTQYF
TRBJ1-1,-,-,TRBV7-2,TGTGCCAGCAGCTTAGCTTTCCTTTCGGGGACAGAAGCTTTCTTT,CASSLAFLSGTEAFF
TRBJ1-2,-,-,TRBV4-1,TGCGCCAGCAGCCAAGATCAGACGGGGCCCTATGGCTACACCTTC,CASSQDQTGPYGYTF
TRBJ1-3,-,TRBD1,TRBV10-3,TGTGCCATCAGTGACCGGGACAGGGGGCAAGGAAACACCATATATTTT,CAISDRDRGQGNTIYF
TRBJ2-7,-,-,TRBV6-6,TGTGCCAGCAGGTACTCCGGCGAGCAGTACTTC,CASRYSGEQYF
TRBJ2-3,-,-,TRBV18,TGTGCCAGCTCACCCGGGGAACCGGAGACAGATACGCAGTATTTT,CASSPGEPETDTQYF
TRBJ2-2,-,TRBD1,TRBV6-1,TGTGCCAGCAGGACGGGACAGACCACCGGGGAGCTGTTTTTT,CASRTGQTTGELFF
TRBJ2-7,-,-,TRBV6-5,TGTGCCAGCAGGGGGACGGTCTTCTCCCACGAGCAGTACTTC,CASRGTVFSHEQYF